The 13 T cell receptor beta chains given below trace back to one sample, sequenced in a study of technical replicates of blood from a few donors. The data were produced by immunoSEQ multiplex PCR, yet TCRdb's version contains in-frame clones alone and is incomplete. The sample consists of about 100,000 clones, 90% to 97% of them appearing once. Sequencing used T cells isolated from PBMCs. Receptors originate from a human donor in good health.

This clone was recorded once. The CDR3 sequence is CASSVAGTPQETQYF. The CDR3 DNA sequence: TGTGCCAGCAGCGTAGCTGGGACACCCCAAGAGACCCAGTACTTC. The V call is TRBV9, the J call TRBJ2-5, with a possible D match to TRBD1 (6 bases). The CDR3 loop spans 15 amino acids. The germline V and J ends were trimmed by 0 bases and 1 base, with 10 bases remaining between them. Per germline, CDR1 SGDLS and CDR2 YYNGEE.

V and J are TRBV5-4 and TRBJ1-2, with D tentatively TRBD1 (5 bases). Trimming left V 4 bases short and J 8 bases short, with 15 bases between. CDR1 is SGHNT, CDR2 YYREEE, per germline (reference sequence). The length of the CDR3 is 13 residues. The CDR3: CASSPITGDGYTF. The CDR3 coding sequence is TGTGCCAGCAGCCCCATCACAGGAGACGGCTACACCTTC.

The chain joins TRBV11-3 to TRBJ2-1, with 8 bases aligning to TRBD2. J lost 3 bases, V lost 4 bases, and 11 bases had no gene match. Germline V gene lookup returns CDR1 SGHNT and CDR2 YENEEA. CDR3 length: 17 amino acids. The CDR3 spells CASSSLGGLVNYNEQFF. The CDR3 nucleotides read TGTGCCAGCAGCTCCCTGGGGGGACTAGTAAACTACAATGAGCAGTTCTTC.

The CDR3 loop reads CASSPQGNNEQFF. CDR3 sequence (DNA): TGTGCCAGCAGCCCCCAGGGGAACAATGAGCAGTTCTTC. V is TRBV7-9 and J is TRBJ2-1, with D maybe TRBD1 (6 bases). The V end lost 5 bases, the J end lost 5 bases, and 10 bases lay between the germline ends. Germline lookup yields CDR1 SEHNR and CDR2 FQNEAQ (reference sequence). This CDR3 spans 13 amino acids. The complete variable domain, with remaining parts taken from reference TRBV7-9 and TRBJ2-1, reads DTGVSQNPRHKITKRGQNVTFRCDPISEHNRLYWYRQTLGQGPEFLTYFQNEAQLEKSRLLSDRFSAERPKGSFSTLEIQRTEQGDSAMYLCASSPQGNNEQFFGPGTRLTVL.

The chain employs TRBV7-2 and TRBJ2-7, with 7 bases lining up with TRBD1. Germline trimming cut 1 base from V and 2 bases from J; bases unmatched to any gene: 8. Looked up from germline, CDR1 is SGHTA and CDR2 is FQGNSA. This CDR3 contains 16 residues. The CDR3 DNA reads TGTGCCAGCAGCTTAGTGGACAGGTTACCTGCCTACGAGCAGTACTTC. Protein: CASSLVDRLPAYEQYF.

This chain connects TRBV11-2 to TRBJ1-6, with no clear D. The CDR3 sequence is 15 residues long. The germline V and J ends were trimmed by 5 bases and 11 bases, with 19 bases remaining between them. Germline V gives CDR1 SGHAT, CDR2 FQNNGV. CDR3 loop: CASSPSRGKRAPLHF. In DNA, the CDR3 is TGTGCCAGCAGCCCTAGTCGGGGTAAGAGGGCACCCCTCCACTTT.

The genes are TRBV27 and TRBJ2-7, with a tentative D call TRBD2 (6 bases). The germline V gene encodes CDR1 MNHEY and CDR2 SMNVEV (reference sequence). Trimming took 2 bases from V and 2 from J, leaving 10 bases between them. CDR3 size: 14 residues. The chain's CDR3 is CASSLGSGPYEQYF. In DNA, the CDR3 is TGTGCCAGCAGTTTAGGTAGCGGTCCCTACGAGCAGTACTTC.

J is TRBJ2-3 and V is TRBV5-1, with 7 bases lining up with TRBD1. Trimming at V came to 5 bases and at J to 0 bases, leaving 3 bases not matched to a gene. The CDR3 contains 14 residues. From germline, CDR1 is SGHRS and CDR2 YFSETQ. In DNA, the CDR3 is TGCGCCAGCAGTTGGGGACAGAGCACAGATACGCAGTATTTT. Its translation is CASSWGQSTDTQYF.

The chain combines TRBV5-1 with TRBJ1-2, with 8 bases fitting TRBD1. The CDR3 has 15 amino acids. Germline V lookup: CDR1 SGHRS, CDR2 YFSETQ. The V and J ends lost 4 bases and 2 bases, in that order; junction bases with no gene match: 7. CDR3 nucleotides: TGCGCCAGCAGCCTATACCGGGACAGGAACTATGGCTACACCTTC. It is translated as CASSLYRDRNYGYTF. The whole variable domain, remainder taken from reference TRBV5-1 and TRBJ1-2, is KAGVTQTPRYLIKTRGQQVTLSCSPISGHRSVSWYQQTPGQGLQFLFEYFSETQRNKGNFPGRFSGRQFSNSRSEMNVSTLELGDSALYLCASSLYRDRNYGYTFGSGTRLTVV.

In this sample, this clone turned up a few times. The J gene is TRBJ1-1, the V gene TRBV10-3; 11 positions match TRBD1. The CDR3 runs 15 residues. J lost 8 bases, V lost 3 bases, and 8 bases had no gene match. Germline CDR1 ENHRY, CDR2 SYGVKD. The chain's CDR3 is CAISDPGTGGFEAFF. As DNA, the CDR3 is TGTGCCATCAGTGACCCCGGGACAGGGGGTTTCGAAGCTTTCTTT.

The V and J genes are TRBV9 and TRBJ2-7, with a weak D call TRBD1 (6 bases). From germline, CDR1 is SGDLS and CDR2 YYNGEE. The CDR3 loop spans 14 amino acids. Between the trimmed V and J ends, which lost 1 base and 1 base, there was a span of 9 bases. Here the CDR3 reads CASSVLTGSYEQYF. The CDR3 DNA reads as TGTGCCAGCAGCGTACTAACAGGGTCCTACGAGCAGTACTTC.

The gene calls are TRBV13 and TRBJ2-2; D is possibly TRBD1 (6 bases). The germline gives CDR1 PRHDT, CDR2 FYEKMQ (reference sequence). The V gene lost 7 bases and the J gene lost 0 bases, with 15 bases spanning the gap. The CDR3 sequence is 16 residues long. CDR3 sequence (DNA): TGTGCCAGCACCCCAGCCGGGACATCGAACACCGGGGAGCTGTTTTTT. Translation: CASTPAGTSNTGELFF.

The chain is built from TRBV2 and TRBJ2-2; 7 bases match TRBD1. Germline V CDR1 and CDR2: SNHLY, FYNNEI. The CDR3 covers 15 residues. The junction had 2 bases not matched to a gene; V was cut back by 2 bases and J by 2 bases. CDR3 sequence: CASSERGRNTGELFF. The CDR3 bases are TGTGCCAGCAGTGAAAGGGGGCGCAACACCGGGGAGCTGTTTTTT. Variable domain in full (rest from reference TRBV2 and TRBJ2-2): EPEVTQTPSHQVTQMGQEVILRCVPISNHLYFYWYRQILGQKVEFLVSFYNNEISEKSEIFDDQFSVERPDGSNFTLKIRSTKLEDSAMYFCASSERGRNTGELFFGEGSRLTVL.